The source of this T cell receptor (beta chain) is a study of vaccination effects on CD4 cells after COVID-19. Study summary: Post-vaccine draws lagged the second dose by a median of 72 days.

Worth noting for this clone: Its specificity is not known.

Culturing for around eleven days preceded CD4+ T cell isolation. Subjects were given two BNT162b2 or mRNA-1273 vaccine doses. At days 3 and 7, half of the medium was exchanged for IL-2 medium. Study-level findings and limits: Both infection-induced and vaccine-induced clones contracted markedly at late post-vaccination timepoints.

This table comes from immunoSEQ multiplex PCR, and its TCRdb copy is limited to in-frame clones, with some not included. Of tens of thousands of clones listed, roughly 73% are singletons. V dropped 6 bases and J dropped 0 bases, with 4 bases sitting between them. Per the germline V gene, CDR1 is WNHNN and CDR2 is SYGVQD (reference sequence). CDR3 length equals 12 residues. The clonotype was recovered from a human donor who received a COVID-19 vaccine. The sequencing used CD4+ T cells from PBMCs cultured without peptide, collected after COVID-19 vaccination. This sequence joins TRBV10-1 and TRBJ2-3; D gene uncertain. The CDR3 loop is CASRGSTDTQYF. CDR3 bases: TGCGCCAGCAGGGGAAGCACAGATACGCAGTATTTT.